The present entry profiles one T cell receptor (beta chain) with its context. The data derive from a study of shared clonotypes between healthy human individuals. As processed by the authors: There were no quality scores in the junction-only immunoSEQ sequences, so filtering differed. This table comes from immunoSEQ multiplex PCR, and its TCRdb copy is limited to in-frame clones, with some not included. For V, J and clone size, that table is used; D and trimming come from the DNA. Of over a million clones in the sample, around three quarters were seen once. The CDR3 is 14 residues long. The germline CDR1 and CDR2 sequences are SGHRS and YFSETQ. With 0 bases removed from V and 7 bases from J, the gap between germline ends came to 13 bases.

The sequencing input was memory CD4+ T cells from PBMCs. Described subset: CD45RA-negative fraction. The receptor was isolated from a man aged 18 to 35 in good health. Some clones in this sample may be carry-over from other donors' samples. This rearrangement joins TRBV5-1 to TRBJ1-2, with a weak D call TRBD1 (5 bases). CDR3 sequence (DNA): TGCGCCAGCAGCTTGGCCCCACGAGGGACTGGCTACACCTTC. Its protein product is CASSLAPRGTGYTF. Full variable domain (rest looked up from reference TRBV5-1 and TRBJ1-2): KAGVTQTPRYLIKTRGQQVTLSCSPISGHRSVSWYQQTPGQGLQFLFEYFSETQRNKGNFPGRFSGRQFSNSRSEMNVSTLELGDSALYLCASSLAPRGTGYTFGSGTRLTVV.